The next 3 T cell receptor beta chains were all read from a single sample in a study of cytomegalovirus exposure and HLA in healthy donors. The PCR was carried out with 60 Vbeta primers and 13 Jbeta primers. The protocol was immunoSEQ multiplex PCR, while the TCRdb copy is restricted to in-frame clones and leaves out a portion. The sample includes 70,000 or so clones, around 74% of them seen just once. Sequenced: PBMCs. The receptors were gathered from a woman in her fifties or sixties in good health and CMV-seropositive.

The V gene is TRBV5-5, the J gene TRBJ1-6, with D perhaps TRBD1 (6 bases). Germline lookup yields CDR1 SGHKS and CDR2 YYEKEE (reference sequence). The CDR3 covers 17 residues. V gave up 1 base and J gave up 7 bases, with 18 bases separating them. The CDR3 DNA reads TGTGCCAGCAGCTTGCCTGTATACAGGGACCCAAATTCACCCCTCCACTTT. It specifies CASSLPVYRDPNSPLHF.

The chain's CDR3 is CASSLYRGSYEQYF. The CDR3, as DNA: TGCGCCAGCAGCTTGTACAGGGGTTCCTACGAGCAGTACTTC. The chain carries TRBV5-1 and TRBJ2-7; 7 nucleotides match TRBD1. The CDR3 is 14 amino acids. The V gene end was trimmed by 1 base and the J gene end by 1 base; junction bases not matched to a gene: 2. Looked up from germline, CDR1 is SGHRS and CDR2 is YFSETQ. Combining the CDR3 with reference TRBV5-1 and TRBJ2-7 gives the whole variable domain KAGVTQTPRYLIKTRGQQVTLSCSPISGHRSVSWYQQTPGQGLQFLFEYFSETQRNKGNFPGRFSGRQFSNSRSEMNVSTLELGDSALYLCASSLYRGSYEQYFGPGTRLTVT.

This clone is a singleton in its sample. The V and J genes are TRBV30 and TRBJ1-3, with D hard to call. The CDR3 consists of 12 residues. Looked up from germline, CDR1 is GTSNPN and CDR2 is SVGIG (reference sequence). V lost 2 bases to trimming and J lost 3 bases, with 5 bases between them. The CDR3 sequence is CAWSRVGNTIYF. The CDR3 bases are TGTGCCTGGAGTCGAGTTGGAAACACCATATATTTT. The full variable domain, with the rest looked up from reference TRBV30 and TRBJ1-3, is SQTIHQWPATLVQPVGSPLSLECTVEGTSNPNLYWYRQAAGRGLQLLFYSVGIGQISSEVPQNLSASRPQDRQFILSSKKLLLSDSGFYLCAWSRVGNTIYFGEGSWLTVV.